Below are 4 T cell receptor beta chains sequenced from a single sample in a study of blood T cell repertoires in COVID-19. Using immunoSEQ multiplex PCR, the repertoire was profiled, and TCRdb retains in-frame clones only, with some absent. The top ten hold 1.8% of the sample, which has 490,000 or so clones, around 87% seen once. The sequenced sample consisted of PBMCs or T cells enriched from blood (not recorded which). The receptors were gathered from a woman in her forties who had recovered from COVID-19.

The chain employs TRBV6-5 and TRBJ2-5; D gene unclear. Germline V gene lookup returns CDR1 MNHEY and CDR2 SVGAGI. The CDR3 spans 13 residues. V shed 2 bases and J shed 7 bases, with 11 bases lying between them. Written as DNA, the CDR3 is TGTGCCAGCAGTTACCTAGAGCTGGGGACCCAGTACTTC. Protein product: CASSYLELGTQYF.

V usage is TRBV7-2 and J usage is TRBJ2-5, with a tentative D call TRBD2 (6 bases). Trimming shortened V by 5 bases and J by 11 bases, and 12 bases separated the two germline ends. CDR1 is SGHTA, CDR2 FQGNSA, per germline. This CDR3 comprises 11 residues. CDR3 region: CASSLTGSQYF. Written as DNA, the CDR3 is TGTGCCAGCAGCCTGACCGGGAGTCAGTACTTC.

This chain joins TRBV27 and TRBJ1-5; D gene ambiguous. With 2 bases removed from V and 9 bases from J, the gap between germline ends came to 17 bases. Germline V gives CDR1 MNHEY, CDR2 SMNVEV (reference sequence). This CDR3 spans 15 amino acids. CDR3 region: CASSLNSRPLGPQHF. DNA of the CDR3: TGTGCCAGCAGTTTAAACAGCAGGCCTTTGGGGCCCCAGCATTTT.

The chain has TRBV6-5 and TRBJ2-7; 10 bases are a match to TRBD2. The CDR3 extends over 14 amino acids. Trimming took 7 bases from V and 3 from J; bases not matched to a gene: 6. In germline, CDR1 is MNHEY, CDR2 SVGAGI. DNA for the CDR3: TGTGCCAGCACCCTAGCGGGAGTTGGCTACGAGCAGTACTTC. Translating gives CASTLAGVGYEQYF.